These T cell receptor beta chains were read from a single sample in a study of blood T cell repertoires in COVID-19. Sequencing used immunoSEQ multiplex PCR; TCRdb keeps in-frame clones, though not all of them. The repertoire holds fewer than 450,000 clones, 88% seen once, with roughly 13% in the top ten. Source material: peripheral blood. The receptors originated from a woman aged 50 to 65 with COVID-19, enrolled during active disease. The CDR3 runs from the conserved cysteine through the conserved F or W. The D gene is left open where the match is weak. Size tells how often a clone was seen (once, few, many) or the class of an expanded clone, and some rows leave it out.

>TRBV7-3|TRBJ1-6|.|.
TGTGCCAGCAGCTTAAATTTCGGACAACCTAAATTCGAGTCACCCCTCCACTTT
CASSLNFGQPKFESPLHF
>TRBV30|TRBJ1-2|.|.
TGTGCCTGGAGTGGGGCCTGGACAGTCTATGGCTACACCTTC
CAWSGAWTVYGYTF
>TRBV5-4|TRBJ2-7|.|.
TGTGCCAGCAGTTCATACGCCACCGGCTCCTACGAGCAGTACTTC
CASSSYATGSYEQYF
>TRBV18|TRBJ2-7|once|.
TGTGCCAGCTCACCAATATCCAGCTCCTACGAGCAGTACTTC
CASSPISSSYEQYF
>TRBV28|TRBJ1-4|.|TRBD1
TGTGCCAGCAGCCCCGGGACAGGGAAGGCTCGAGGAGAAAAACTGTTTTTT
CASSPGTGKARGEKLFF
>TRBV10-3|TRBJ1-1|.|.
TGTGCCATCAGTCTGGACAGTTACACTGAAGCTTTCTTT
CAISLDSYTEAFF
>TRBV29-1|TRBJ2-7|.|.
TGCAGCGTTGTCAGGGGACCCACCTACGAGCAGTACTTC
CSVVRGPTYEQYF
>TRBV12-3/TRBV12-4|TRBJ2-1|.|TRBD2
TGTGCCAGCAGTCCCTGGGGGGGTGAGCAGTTCTTC
CASSPWGGEQFF
>TRBV20-1|TRBJ1-3|.|TRBD1
TGCAGTGCTAGTAGTTTCCGGACAGGACCTCATTCTGGAAACACCATATATTTT
CSASSFRTGPHSGNTIYF
>TRBV30|TRBJ1-2|.|TRBD1
TGTGCCTGGAGCCCGGGACAGGACTATGGCTACACCTTC
CAWSPGQDYGYTF